The 4 T cell receptor beta chains below come from one sample, sequenced in a study of T cell repertoires in ileal Crohn's disease. Assay: immunoSEQ multiplex PCR; the TCRdb copy retains only in-frame clones and omits some. The profile shows some 14,000 clones, about two thirds of them singletons. Sequencing was done on a sample of ileal tissue. The receptors were sampled from an adult with Crohn's disease.

The V gene is TRBV5-4, the J gene TRBJ2-3, with D possibly TRBD2 on 7 matching bases. Per the germline V gene, CDR1 is SGHNT and CDR2 is YYREEE (reference sequence). The CDR3 length is 16 residues. Trimming pared 4 bases from V and 4 bases from J, leaving 19 bases between. The CDR3 here is CASSLEGGGRADTQYF. The CDR3 DNA sequence: TGTGCCAGCAGCCTGGAAGGAGGGGGGAGGGCAGATACGCAGTATTTT. The variable domain in full, with the rest retrieved from reference TRBV5-4 and TRBJ2-3, is ETGVTQSPTHLIKTRGQQVTLRCSSQSGHNTVSWYQQALGQGPQFIFQYYREEENGRGNFPPRFSGLQFPNYSSELNVNALELDDSALYLCASSLEGGGRADTQYFGPGTRLTVL.

The chain carries TRBV2 and TRBJ1-2; TRBD1 aligns across 7 bases. The germline CDR1 and CDR2 sequences are SNHLY and FYNNEI. J gave up 4 bases and V 7 bases, and 3 bases lay outside the gene matches. CDR3 length: 12 residues. The CDR3: CASMGTVYGYTF. CDR3 sequence (DNA): TGTGCCAGCATGGGGACAGTCTATGGCTACACCTTC.

In its sample, this clone was seen once. The CDR3 spells CASSMGNSLNTEAFF. CDR3 nucleotide sequence: TGTGCCAGTAGTATGGGGAACAGTCTGAACACTGAAGCTTTCTTT. V gene TRBV19 combines with J gene TRBJ1-1, with D uncertain. The ends were cut back, 3 bases at V and 0 bases at J, with 11 bases in the middle. This CDR3 contains 15 residues. Germline V lookup: CDR1 LNHDA, CDR2 SQIVND (reference sequence).

The genes are TRBV10-3 and TRBJ2-7; maybe TRBD2 (5 bases). The germline V and J ends were trimmed by 4 bases and 0 bases, with 10 bases remaining between them. CDR1 is ENHRY, CDR2 SYGVKD, per germline. The CDR3 is made up of 14 amino acids. CDR3 sequence (DNA): TGTGCCATCAGTGTTCGCCGGGACTCCTACGAGCAGTACTTC. Its protein is CAISVRRDSYEQYF.